A single sample gave rise to the 28 T cell receptor beta chains below, sequenced in a study of T cells of healthy individuals. From the 5' RACE reads, TCRdb called clonotypes with MiXCR, one entry per CDR3 protein. The repertoire holds 60,000 to 75,000 distinct CDR3 sequences, with roughly 15% as singletons. The receptor source for this set is a human donor in good health.

The chain is built from TRBV6-6 and TRBJ1-5, with unresolved D. CDR1 and CDR2 (germline): MNHNY, SVGAGI (reference sequence). V lost 2 bases, J lost 4 bases, and 6 bases lay in between. The CDR3 spans 13 residues. In DNA form, the CDR3 reads TGTGCCAGCAGTTACAGGTTAAATCAGCCCCAGCATTTT. Translating it yields CASSYRLNQPQHF.

This clonotype has only a few counts. The chain carries TRBV4-3 and TRBJ2-7; D uncertain. Deletions cut 0 bases from V and 1 base from J, with 10 bases between. There are 15 residues in the CDR3. The germline gives CDR1 LGHNA, CDR2 YSLEER. The CDR3 spells CASSQDSSYSYEQYF. The CDR3 nucleotides read TGCGCCAGCAGCCAAGATAGCAGCTATTCCTACGAGCAGTACTTC.

This clonotype occurred many times. The gene calls are TRBV7-9 and TRBJ2-1; 8 positions match TRBD2. This CDR3 contains 15 residues. Germline CDR1 and CDR2: SEHNR and FQNEAQ (reference sequence). V trimming: 5 bases; J trimming: 5 bases; junction bases outside the gene matches: 8. CDR3 protein: CASSPSGRGDNEQFF. CDR3 in DNA: TGTGCCAGCAGCCCAAGCGGGAGAGGGGACAATGAGCAGTTCTTC.

V usage is TRBV5-4 and J usage is TRBJ1-1; possibly TRBD1 for D (5 bases). Trimming pared 0 bases from V and 7 bases from J, leaving 19 bases between. The CDR3 length is 16 residues. Germline V CDR1 and CDR2: SGHNT, YYREEE (reference sequence). CDR3 sequence reads: CASSLEGRRGRGEAFF. DNA for the CDR3: TGTGCCAGCAGCTTGGAAGGGCGGCGGGGACGGGGTGAAGCTTTCTTT.

There are many counts of this clonotype. The chain is built from TRBV27 and TRBJ1-6; D remains unclear. The CDR3 loop spans 14 amino acids. V was cut by 2 bases and J by 7 bases, with 9 bases left in between. Germline V gene data show CDR1 as MNHEY and CDR2 as SMNVEV (reference sequence). The CDR3 sequence: CASSLMGLNSPLHF. CDR3 bases: TGTGCCAGCAGTTTAATGGGGTTGAATTCACCCCTCCACTTT.

V usage is TRBV7-9 and J usage is TRBJ2-5, with D hard to call. Trimming removed 3 bases from V and 4 bases from J, with 9 bases in between. Germline-derived CDR1 and CDR2 are SEHNR and FQNEAQ (reference sequence). The CDR3 is 13 amino acids. The chain's CDR3 is CASSFEIVETQYF. The CDR3 DNA reads as TGTGCCAGCAGCTTCGAAATTGTAGAGACCCAGTACTTC.

The rearrangement uses TRBV24-1 and TRBJ2-2; tentative D call: TRBD1 (7 bases). Trimming took off 3 bases at V and 5 bases at J, with 18 bases between the two ends. CDR1 is KGHDR and CDR2 is SFDVKD in the germline V gene. This CDR3 is built from 17 residues. The CDR3 DNA reads as TGTGCCACCAGTGATAGACTAGACAGGGTCAATACCGGGGAGCTGTTTTTT. This codes for CATSDRLDRVNTGELFF.

This clonotype was picked up a small number of times. This chain uses TRBV12-3 or TRBV12-4 with TRBJ2-1; 9 bases line up with TRBD2. The length of the CDR3 is 15 residues. Losses at the gene ends were 6 bases for V and 7 bases for J; bases not matched to a gene: 10. The CDR3 region has the DNA TGTGCCAGCAGGCCGAGCGGGGGGAAAGGAAATGAGCAGTTCTTC. Encoded protein: CASRPSGGKGNEQFF.

This clonotype was observed a single time. This chain uses TRBV28 with TRBJ1-5; possible D gene TRBD1, 6 bases. CDR1 is MDHEN, CDR2 SYDVKM, per germline. The CDR3 extends over 15 amino acids. V was pared by 2 bases and J by 5 bases, with 13 bases between. The CDR3 DNA follows: TGTGCCAGCAGTTTAGAGGACAGACGATATCAGCCCCAGCATTTT. It yields the protein CASSLEDRRYQPQHF.

Ten or more counts support this clonotype. The rearrangement links TRBV10-3 to TRBJ2-3; D unclear. This CDR3 region has 14 residues. Germline V gives CDR1 ENHRY, CDR2 SYGVKD. Trimming took 9 bases from V and 6 from J, leaving 19 bases between them. CDR3 nucleotides: TGTGCCATTGTACACGGCACAGCAGAGGATACGCAGTATTTT. It is translated as CAIVHGTAEDTQYF.

In its sample, this clonotype was seen many times. The chain combines TRBV19 with TRBJ2-3, with 10 bases that match TRBD2. The CDR3 has 16 residues. With 5 bases clipped from V and 0 bases from J, the junction kept 5 bases outside the gene matches. In germline, CDR1 is LNHDA, CDR2 SQIVND (reference sequence). The CDR3 sequence: CASSPGLATSTDTQYF. Here the CDR3 DNA reads TGTGCCAGTAGTCCGGGACTAGCGACTAGCACAGATACGCAGTATTTT.

This clonotype was recorded many times. The chain joins TRBV4-1 to TRBJ2-3; D not certain. V dropped 1 base and J dropped 3 bases, with 8 bases sitting between them. Germline lookup yields CDR1 MGHRA and CDR2 YSYEKL. The CDR3 loop spans 14 amino acids. This CDR3 reads CASSQVERTDTQYF. The CDR3 DNA is TGCGCCAGCAGCCAAGTGGAACGGACAGATACGCAGTATTTT.

This clonotype was seen only a few times. The chain uses TRBV7-2 and TRBJ2-1, with D perhaps TRBD1 (5 bases). The CDR3 sequence is 12 residues long. In germline, CDR1 is SGHTA, CDR2 FQGNSA. V was cut by 4 bases and J by 7 bases, with 8 bases left in between. The CDR3 sequence: CASSSGWNEQFF. The CDR3 DNA is TGTGCCAGCAGCTCAGGGTGGAATGAGCAGTTCTTC.

The chain has TRBV7-2 and TRBJ2-3; 13 nucleotides agree with TRBD2. This CDR3 is built from 15 residues. V trimming: 2 bases; J trimming: 10 bases; junction bases outside the gene matches: 6. Germline CDR1 SGHTA, CDR2 FQGNSA. The CDR3 loop reads CASSLPGLAGDAQYF. The CDR3 nucleotides read TGTGCCAGCAGCTTACCCGGACTAGCGGGGGATGCGCAGTATTTT. The full variable domain, completed using reference TRBV7-2 and TRBJ2-3, is GAGVSQSPSNKVTEKGKDVELRCDPISGHTALYWYRQSLGQGLEFLIYFQGNSAPDKSGLPSDRFSAERTGGSVSTLTIQRTQQEDSAVYLCASSLPGLAGDAQYFGPGTRLTVL.

CDR3 in DNA: TGTGCCATCAGTGGACTAGCGGGAGCCGTGAACAATGAGCAGTTCTTC. It encodes CAISGLAGAVNNEQFF. The V call is TRBV10-3, the J call TRBJ2-1, with TRBD2 matching over 12 bases. The junction had 6 bases not matched to a gene; V was cut back by 4 bases and J by 5 bases. CDR3 length: 16 amino acids. CDR1 and CDR2 from the germline V gene are ENHRY and SYGVKD.

There are many counts of this clonotype. The chain links TRBV7-2 to TRBJ2-7; 9 nucleotides match TRBD2. CDR3 length: 14 amino acids. V trimming: 3 bases; J trimming: 3 bases; junction bases outside the gene matches: 3. Germline values: CDR1 SGHTA, CDR2 FQGNSA. The CDR3 region is CASSFSGGLYEQYF. In nucleotides, the CDR3 is TGTGCCAGCAGCTTTAGCGGGGGCCTCTACGAGCAGTACTTC.

This clonotype appeared many times. CDR3 in DNA: TGTGCCAGCCTGAGACAGGCCTACGAGCAGTACTTC. Translation: CASLRQAYEQYF. This rearrangement joins TRBV2 to TRBJ2-7; D possibly corresponds to TRBD1 (6 bases). The V and J ends lost 8 bases and 2 bases respectively, with 10 bases between them. Germline V lookup: CDR1 SNHLY, CDR2 FYNNEI. This CDR3 contains 12 residues.

This clonotype turned up a few times. The gene calls are TRBV20-1 and TRBJ2-3; the match to TRBD2 covers 9 bases. The CDR3 totals 18 residues. V trimming: 6 bases; J trimming: 0 bases; junction bases outside the gene matches: 16. CDR1 and CDR2 from the germline V gene are DFQATT and SNEGSKA (reference sequence). The CDR3 reads CSAPPPASGASSTDTQYF. DNA for the CDR3: TGCAGTGCCCCACCCCCGGCTAGCGGGGCCTCTAGCACAGATACGCAGTATTTT.

This clonotype occurred many times. The chain uses TRBV28 and TRBJ1-4; TRBD1 is a possible D gene (6 bases). The CDR3 spans 13 residues. CDR1 is MDHEN, CDR2 SYDVKM, per germline. Deletions cut 1 base from V and 8 bases from J, with 8 bases between. The CDR3 DNA reads TGTGCCAGCAGTTTATTACAGGGAGAAAAACTGTTTTTT. Amino acids: CASSLLQGEKLFF.

This clonotype was recorded a few times. This chain joins TRBV2 and TRBJ2-7; D might be TRBD2 (6 bases). The length of the CDR3 is 15 residues. The ends were cut back, 4 bases at V and 4 bases at J, with 17 bases in the middle. The germline gives CDR1 SNHLY, CDR2 FYNNEI. CDR3 nucleotides: TGTGCCAGCAGTGCCCCGGGACTTCGTCGGTACGAGCAGTACTTC. Translating it yields CASSAPGLRRYEQYF.

This clonotype was found many times. The rearrangement links TRBV7-3 to TRBJ1-2; TRBD1 matches at 7 bases. The CDR3 is made up of 17 amino acids. Trimming removed 2 bases from V and 3 bases from J; junction bases left unmatched: 12. Germline V lookup: CDR1 SGHTA, CDR2 FQGTGA. CDR3 amino acids: CASSLAPAGGIDYGYTF. The CDR3 DNA reads TGTGCCAGCAGCTTAGCCCCAGCAGGGGGTATCGACTATGGCTACACCTTC.

The chain carries TRBV30 and TRBJ1-1; tentative D call: TRBD1 (5 bases). Germline V gives CDR1 GTSNPN, CDR2 SVGIG (reference sequence). The CDR3 has 13 amino acids. Deletions cut 1 base from V and 8 bases from J, with 14 bases between. CDR3 protein: CAWSATLGGEAFF. DNA of the CDR3: TGTGCCTGGAGTGCAACCCTCGGGGGAGAAGCTTTCTTT. Combining the CDR3 with reference TRBV30 and TRBJ1-1 gives the whole variable domain SQTIHQWPATLVQPVGSPLSLECTVEGTSNPNLYWYRQAAGRGLQLLFYSVGIGQISSEVPQNLSASRPQDRQFILSSKKLLLSDSGFYLCAWSATLGGEAFFGQGTRLTVV.

This rearrangement joins TRBV29-1 to TRBJ2-7, with D possibly matching TRBD2 (6 bases). The CDR3 spans 13 residues. The germline V gene encodes CDR1 SQVTM and CDR2 ANQGSEA. Trimming took 3 bases from V and 4 from J, leaving 13 bases between them. The CDR3 reads CSVDGGSFYEQYF. The CDR3 bases are TGCAGCGTTGATGGAGGGAGTTTTTACGAGCAGTACTTC.

This clonotype was seen many times. The V call is TRBV2, the J call TRBJ2-1; D might be TRBD2 (5 bases). The CDR3 has 14 residues. Trimming shortened V by 8 bases and J by 6 bases, and 17 bases separated the two germline ends. Looked up from germline, CDR1 is SNHLY and CDR2 is FYNNEI. The CDR3 reads CASPRDDGSNEQFF. The CDR3, as DNA: TGTGCCAGCCCCCGGGATGACGGTAGCAATGAGCAGTTCTTC.

There are many counts of this clonotype. CDR3 nucleotide sequence: TGCAGTGCTAGATCGGGGCCGTTCGACTCACCCCTCCACTTT. It encodes CSARSGPFDSPLHF. The chain uses TRBV20-1 and TRBJ1-6, with D possibly TRBD1 on 5 matching bases. The CDR3 is made up of 14 amino acids. CDR1 and CDR2 (germline): DFQATT, SNEGSKA (reference sequence). Between the trimmed V and J ends, which lost 2 bases and 10 bases, there was a span of 15 bases.

This clonotype was detected ten times or more. The germline gene is not matched at one end of the junction; a read error may be the cause. The gene calls are TRBV10-2 and TRBJ1-2; 8 nucleotides match TRBD1. This CDR3 contains 14 residues. The V gene's germline CDR1 is WSHSY and CDR2 SAAADI. CDR3 in amino acids: CASSESAGGYRYTF. Here the CDR3 DNA reads TGCGCCAGCAGTGAGTCGGCAGGGGGCTATCGCTACACCTTC.

The CDR3 DNA reads as TGTGCCAGCTCACCACGATCGGGGGCCGGAGAGACCCAGTACTTC. This encodes CASSPRSGAGETQYF. The chain is built from TRBV18 and TRBJ2-5; D is possibly TRBD1 or TRBD2 (6 bases each). This CDR3 has 15 residues. Trimming pared 1 base from V and 4 bases from J, leaving 13 bases between. Germline V gene lookup returns CDR1 KGHSH and CDR2 LQKENI.

Ten or more counts support this clonotype. The V call is TRBV20-1, the J call TRBJ2-3, with D uncertain. The ends were cut back, 8 bases at V and 4 bases at J, with 16 bases in the middle. This CDR3 region has 13 residues. Germline V gives CDR1 DFQATT, CDR2 SNEGSKA (reference sequence). DNA of the CDR3: TGCAGTCCGGGCGCTCCTGGGGCAGATACGCAGTATTTT. As protein: CSPGAPGADTQYF.